This TCR beta chain emerged from a study of cytomegalovirus exposure and HLA in healthy donors (dated by TCRdb to 2016 to 2017). Concerning the study at large: An earlier analysis of a few hundred of the donors reported about 260 Gb of sequence data and around 110 million unique TCR beta sequences obtained from about 179 million T cells. An early release covering roughly 640 HLA-typed donors comprised approximately 300 gigabases of sequencing data and roughly 86 million unique TCR sequences. Of the approximately 400 genotyped donors, 65% to 90% were placed in the genetic ancestry cluster associated with self-reported Caucasian donors. The study aimed to test whether cataloging public T cell receptors could reveal signatures of past pathogen exposure. The T cell repertoires of 666 subjects were profiled by immunosequencing and related to cytomegalovirus serostatus. In addition to the first cohort of 666 subjects, a separate validation cohort of some 120 different subjects was used. To predict cytomegalovirus infection status, the study brought together high-throughput TCR immunosequencing, statistical association of individual TCRs with disease status, and machine learning. In a later analysis, previously published TCR beta repertoires from fewer than 750 donors were re-analyzed and high-resolution HLA genotyping was added so that TCR occurrence patterns could be studied. The later analysis used no new phenotypic data to find candidate immune exposures, relying instead on TCR beta sequences and their occurrence across donors. To decide whether each TCR beta V gene segment behaved as functional or pseudogenic, an earlier analysis of 587 of the donors relied on high-throughput TCR beta sequencing. Donor age, sex, ethnicity and CMV serostatus were collected together with the repertoire data. Genome-wide SNP genotypes for about 55% of the 666 donors were used in a later genetic analysis, which treated that subset as a discovery cohort. Every discovery cohort repertoire had been produced on one sequencing platform. HLA typing covered class I and class II loci at four-digit resolution. Typing coverage varied by locus: roughly 629-640 donors for A, B, C, DRB1 and DQB1; roughly 510 for DQA1; 600 to 610 for DPA1; approximately 490 for DPB1. Roughly 5 DR-DQ haplotypes were handled as single units for association and clustering, since linkage in the cohort was strong. Across 398 genotyped donors of the cohort, an average of roughly 200,000 unique TCR beta nucleotide sequences per donor were sequenced, and around 20% of those sequences were non-productive.

To note about this clone: Its binding antigen is unknown. No much larger clonotype is one base removed from it; base qualities were not supplied.

Results the study describes overall, beyond this receptor: When HLA alleles, especially DR and DQ, strongly co-occurred, TCR associations were difficult to assign to individual alleles. The 87-base-pair reads could not distinguish some IMGT-functional V segments, including TRBV6-2 and TRBV6-3, so those segments were excluded. In a later analysis, TCR association rates were found to vary across HLA loci, with the most associated TCRs seen for DRB1 alleles and the fewest for HLA-C alleles. Specific HLA alleles were associated with 18,000 or so TCR beta sequences at a false discovery rate of 0.05 in a later analysis. Correlated functional status among segregating V segments might reflect linkage disequilibrium, but an unknown experimental factor could not be ruled out. Because counts were too low, about 15 rarely observed V segments, including chromosome 9 orphons, were left out of the earlier analysis of over 550 of the donors. HLA typing was unavailable for some donors at each locus, so association tests used only the typed subset. The cohort was sequenced for TCR beta chains only, and without alpha or paired-chain data the features that could be detected were limited. According to a later analysis, most CMV-associated TCR beta chains appeared to be HLA-restricted, and the HLA associations seemed to be driven largely by CMV exposure. Sequencing depth was assumed to be roughly uniform across donors in the presence/absence analyses, though that assumption may not hold. While some public TCRs were present in many individuals, most TCR sequences turned up only very rarely across donors. Compared with equally common non-associated chains, HLA-associated TCR beta chains in a later analysis were more clonally expanded and had lower generation probabilities. A further reported finding was that TCR beta sequences accurately predicted the HLA-A and HLA-B alleles for most subjects in the first cohort. In the study, some 160 TCR beta chains were listed as associated with cytomegalovirus. A later analysis reported that several top co-occurrence clusters appeared linked to parvovirus B19, influenza, CMV and Epstein-Barr virus. In a later genetic analysis, a missense DCLRE1C variant was associated with V-gene and J-gene trimming of TCR beta chains, and the association was replicated in an independent cohort. A cluster of highly shared sequence variants was judged likely to represent a technical artifact of the sequencing pipeline. The authors suggested that the approach could potentially be generalized to other disease states and immunological phenotypes. A few of the identified cytomegalovirus-associated TCR beta chains were confirmed in vitro to be specific for cytomegalovirus antigens. The classifier was reported to diagnose cytomegalovirus status with high specificity and sensitivity in both the original and validation cohorts. An earlier analysis of roughly 570 of the donors showed that most TCR beta V segments appeared in productive rearrangements either about 87% or about 30% of the time, which broadly matched IMGT annotations. CMV serostatus was the only immune exposure information available for the cohort. According to a later genetic analysis, donors in an Asian-associated ancestry cluster had fewer N-insertions in productive TCRs than the roughly 670-donor mean.

In total, over 600 healthy bone marrow donors made up the cohort. All cohort members were sampled while nominally healthy, although unrecorded immune exposures were likely present. The donor was CMV seronegative and was included in the group of 352 seronegative cohort members. Each donor provided a peripheral blood sample, and peripheral blood mononuclear cells were used for TCR beta sequencing. The Qiagen DNeasy Blood Extraction Kit was used to extract genomic DNA from the blood cell samples. V lost 6 bases and J lost 2 bases, and the count of bases not matched to a germline gene is 4. Reading the germline V gene (reference sequence) gives CDR1 MNHNY and CDR2 SVGAGI. Its CDR3 holds 15 amino acids, cysteine through phenylalanine. The entry retains the CDR3 DNA only, 45 bases that are in frame from base 1. Libraries were prepared through the immunoSEQ multiplex PCR assay. The multiplex PCR relied on a mix of 60 forward primers for TCR Vbeta segments and 13 reverse primers for TCR Jbeta segments. Amplification of the CDR3 region of rearranged TCR beta genes was performed with a multiplex PCR assay on genomic DNA. The amplified TCR beta libraries were sequenced on the Illumina HiSeq System as 87-base-pair reads. In the paper's pipeline: A later analysis counted about 82 million unique TCR beta chains across the 666 repertoires, and roughly 11 million of these chains were shared by at least two donors. A nearest-neighbor algorithm error-corrected the raw reads and collapsed the reads into unique sequences, merging closely related sequences to remove PCR and sequencing errors. Alignment of CDR3 sequences to IMGT reference sequences was used to assign V, D and J gene segments. For a sequence to be retained, at least a six-nucleotide match to both a V gene segment and a J gene segment was required. Rearrangements were classified as productive when the CDR3 lacked stop codons and remained in frame with V and J, and all other rearrangements were classified as non-productive. Following IMGT convention, CDR3 was defined as the stretch from the second conserved V-encoded cysteine up to the conserved J-encoded phenylalanine. In an earlier analysis of roughly 580 of the donors, sequences lacking an unambiguous match to a single V gene segment were excluded. An earlier analysis of several hundred of the donors called V segments functional above 56.7% productive rearrangements and segregating when the between-donor standard deviation exceeded 5%. A statistical classification framework was built to diagnose cytomegalovirus status from the catalog of TCR beta chain sequences. V and J gene assignment, in a later analysis, came from comparing TCR nucleotide sequences with IMGT/GENE-DB human TR gene sequences. In a later analysis, CDR3 sequences and most-parsimonious VDJ recombination scenarios were assigned using the TCRdist pipeline. In a later analysis, each TCR beta chain was defined by its CDR3 amino acid sequence together with its V-gene family, and reads lacking a unique V-gene family were excluded. To address suspected cross-contamination and a sequencing artifact, a later analysis removed 450 to 700 highly shared, low-generation-probability nucleotide sequences. In a later analysis, a clonal expansion index was calculated for each public chain from normalized within-repertoire ranks of inferred template counts. Generation probabilities in a later analysis came from a VDJ recombination model fitted to out-of-frame rearrangements, and those results were checked against IGoR. Hypergeometric tests were used in a later analysis to score TCR-TCR, TCR-HLA and TCR-CMV co-occurrence, with a repertoire-size bias correction applied to the TCR pairs. To estimate false discovery rates, a later analysis permuted the HLA or CMV assignments 20 times. In a later analysis, co-occurring TCRs were grouped using DBSCAN, with TCRdist sequence similarity added in when clustering inside HLA-allele-positive subsets. Repertoires with fewer than 30,000 or more than 120,000 public chains, plus five repertoires with anomalous nucleotide sharing, were excluded from co-occurrence clustering. TCRdb's version of the immuneACCESS table is confined to in-frame rearrangements and falls short of the full clone set. An unresolved V gene accounts for under half of the shortfall where checked; the remainder is of unknown origin. D and trimming come from the DNA, and the V and J calls and clone size come from that table. Across this sample there are 250,000 to 350,000 clones, with 80% seen only once. More than 0.3% of the sample is held by the ten biggest clonotypes.

The specimen sequenced was PBMCs. The V gene is TRBV6-6 and the J gene is TRBJ2-3, with 11 bases in between that match TRBD2. The clonotype comes from a girl aged 2-15 years in good health and CMV-seronegative. The DNA sequence reads TGTGCCAGCAGGAGACTAGCGGGGCCCACAGATACGCAGTATTTT. The encoded protein is CASRRLAGPTDTQYF.